The TCR beta chain described here comes from a study of blood T cell repertoires in COVID-19. Across the whole study: PBMCs, B-cell-depleted T cells, or T cells provided the cDNA or gDNA that made up the material.

Original analysis: Estimated nucleated cell counts came from reference gene primer amplification. TCRdb keeps only in-frame clones here, not all; method: immunoSEQ multiplex PCR. The V and J calls and clone size are taken from that table; D and trimming were inferred from the DNA. The sample carries tens of thousands of clones, 70% to 75% recorded once. This CDR3 region has 16 residues. V was clipped by 7 bases and J by 4 bases; unmatched bases: 13. Germline assignment: CDR1 MNHEY and CDR2 SMNVEV (reference sequence). The rearrangement links TRBV27 to TRBJ1-2; TRBD1 agrees at 9 bases. The sample consisted of peripheral blood. The origin of this receptor is a middle-aged man with active or convalescent COVID-19. The CDR3 here is CASNPRDRAYGYGYTF. The CDR3 DNA sequence: TGTGCCAGCAACCCAAGGGACAGGGCCTACGGCTATGGCTACACCTTC.